Listed here are 29 T cell receptor beta chains from one sample, sequenced in a study of cytotoxic CD8 clonotypes in ibrutinib-treated CLL. Repertoires were generated with immunoSEQ multiplex PCR, while TCRdb's copy carries only in-frame clones and drops some. The table records 150,000 or so clones, roughly 80% of them present only once. This specimen was PBMCs, taken after 12 months of ibrutinib treatment. The receptors here all came from a human donor with chronic lymphocytic leukemia.

This clone was observed many times. The junction and the germline gene differ at one end; a read error may be behind it. The CDR3 DNA follows: TGTGCCAGCAGCCCCCAGTTTTCCCCACCCGCCTTT. This gives the protein CASSPQFSPPAF. The chain carries TRBV28 and TRBJ1-4; D uncertain. This CDR3 comprises 12 residues. Germline CDR1 is MDHEN and CDR2 is SYDVKM. The whole variable domain, remainder taken from reference TRBV28 and TRBJ1-4, is DVKVTQSSRYLVKRTGEKVFLECVQDMDHENMFWYRQDPGLGLRLIYFSYDVKMKEKGDIPEGYSVSREKKERFSLILESASTNQTSMYLCASSPQFSPPAFGSGTQLSVL.

This chain links TRBV5-1 with TRBJ1-4, with TRBD1 identical over 9 bases. This CDR3 has 14 amino acids. Looked up from germline, CDR1 is SGHRS and CDR2 is YFSETQ. J gave up 6 bases and V 3 bases, and 3 bases lay outside the gene matches. CDR3 bases: TGCGCCAGCAGCTGGGGACAGGGCGATGAAAAACTGTTTTTT. Amino acid sequence: CASSWGQGDEKLFF.

The rearrangement uses TRBV5-6 and TRBJ1-5, with TRBD1 as a possible D gene (6 bases). The CDR3 covers 15 residues. The germline gives CDR1 SGHDT, CDR2 YYEEEE. The V gene lost 4 bases and the J gene lost 3 bases, with 14 bases spanning the gap. The CDR3 nucleotides read TGTGCCAGCAGCGACACAGGGTATTTCAATCAGCCCCAGCATTTT. Encoded protein: CASSDTGYFNQPQHF.

The V and J genes are TRBV5-1 and TRBJ2-7; D is possibly TRBD1 (5 bases). Per the germline V gene, CDR1 is SGHRS and CDR2 is YFSETQ. CDR3 length: 15 residues. The ends were cut back, 2 bases at V and 0 bases at J, with 12 bases in the middle. This chain's CDR3 is CASSFRTSLSYEQYF. In DNA, the CDR3 is TGCGCCAGCAGCTTTAGGACAAGCCTCTCCTACGAGCAGTACTTC.

The chain links TRBV7-8 to TRBJ1-4, with D perhaps matching TRBD1 (5 bases). Germline loops: CDR1 SGHVS, CDR2 FQNEAQ. The V gene lost 2 bases and the J gene lost 4 bases, with 14 bases spanning the gap. The CDR3 length is 16 residues. The CDR3 sequence is CASSLLRVQGNEKLFF. In nucleotides, the CDR3 is TGTGCCAGCAGCTTACTAAGGGTCCAGGGTAATGAAAAACTGTTTTTT.

This clone was detected once. The chain links TRBV4-1 to TRBJ2-3; 14 nucleotides align to TRBD2. The CDR3 contains 19 residues. V trimming: 2 bases; J trimming: 0 bases; junction bases outside the gene matches: 7. Per germline, CDR1 MGHRA and CDR2 YSYEKL. This CDR3 is CASSQKGTSGRTSTDTQYF. The CDR3 DNA reads TGCGCCAGCAGCCAAAAAGGGACTAGCGGGAGAACTAGCACAGATACGCAGTATTTT.

The V call is TRBV6-5, the J call TRBJ2-5; D gene ambiguous. Germline lookup yields CDR1 MNHEY and CDR2 SVGAGI. CDR3 size: 14 residues. V lost 8 bases and J 0 bases, leaving 13 bases between the germline ends. CDR3 bases: TGTGCCAGCGCTACTGTTCCGTACCAAGAGACCCAGTACTTC. Its translation is CASATVPYQETQYF.

This sequence joins TRBV30 and TRBJ2-5; D may be TRBD1 or TRBD2 (6 bases each). The V gene lost 2 bases and the J gene lost 5 bases, with 12 bases spanning the gap. The CDR3 consists of 13 residues. Germline values: CDR1 GTSNPN, CDR2 SVGIG (reference sequence). The CDR3 here is CAWSPGGRETQYF. In DNA, the CDR3 is TGTGCCTGGAGTCCCGGGGGCCGGGAGACCCAGTACTTC.

The chain links TRBV27 to TRBJ2-6; no clear D. The V and J ends lost 6 bases and 0 bases respectively, with 21 bases between them. This CDR3 contains 19 residues. Germline lookup yields CDR1 MNHEY and CDR2 SMNVEV (reference sequence). The CDR3 nucleotides are TGTGCCAGCAGACGACGGGTTACGGACGGATACTCTGGGGCCAACGTCCTGACTTTC. Its protein is CASRRRVTDGYSGANVLTF.

The J gene is TRBJ1-1, the V gene TRBV5-4, with D unclear. CDR3 length equals 13 residues. CDR1 is SGHNT and CDR2 is YYREEE in the germline V gene (reference sequence). Trimming cost V 4 bases and J 2 bases, with 9 bases left between them. The CDR3 DNA is TGTGCCAGCAGCCTGACGGAAAACACTGAAGCTTTCTTT. The encoded protein is CASSLTENTEAFF.

This chain connects TRBV7-3 to TRBJ2-3, with TRBD2 as a possible D gene (6 bases). The CDR3 sequence is 15 residues long. Trimming left V 2 bases short and J 3 bases short, with 12 bases between. CDR1 and CDR2 from the germline V gene are SGHTA and FQGTGA. Written as DNA, the CDR3 is TGTGCCAGCAGCTTAGGCGGCGGGATTACAGATACGCAGTATTTT. This sequence encodes CASSLGGGITDTQYF.

J is TRBJ2-7 and V is TRBV7-8; D tentatively reads TRBD1 or TRBD2 (5 bases each). The germline V and J ends were trimmed by 3 bases and 4 bases, with 16 bases remaining between them. The CDR3 has 15 amino acids. Germline CDR1 and CDR2: SGHVS and FQNEAQ. The CDR3 protein is CASSFGAGGPYEQYF. The CDR3 DNA follows: TGTGCCAGCAGCTTCGGGGCAGGTGGACCATACGAGCAGTACTTC.

This chain joins TRBV7-9 and TRBJ1-1; perhaps TRBD1 as D (5 bases). Germline-derived CDR1 and CDR2 are SEHNR and FQNEAQ (reference sequence). The V end lost 3 bases, the J end lost 3 bases, and 8 bases lay between the germline ends. The CDR3 runs 13 residues. DNA for the CDR3: TGTGCCAGCAGCTTTGGGGGGTACACTGAAGCTTTCTTT. It translates to CASSFGGYTEAFF.

The chain recombines TRBV6-1 with TRBJ1-2; unclear D gene. The CDR3 length is 14 residues. Germline loops: CDR1 MNHNS, CDR2 SASEGT. V was clipped by 7 bases and J by 5 bases, with 17 bases between them. This CDR3 is CASNPSVSLYGYTF. The DNA for the CDR3 is TGTGCCAGCAACCCCAGCGTTTCCTTGTATGGCTACACCTTC.

This clone has a count of ten or more. The V gene is TRBV18, the J gene TRBJ2-7; no clear D. The CDR3 runs to 15 residues. Germline-derived CDR1 and CDR2 are KGHSH and LQKENI. V shed 2 bases and J shed 0 bases, with 11 bases lying between them. CDR3 DNA sequence: TGTGCCAGCTCACCATTGGACGGCACCTCCTACGAGCAGTACTTC. Translated, it gives CASSPLDGTSYEQYF.

The gene calls are TRBV2 and TRBJ2-3; unclear D gene. This CDR3 is 15 amino acids long. In germline, CDR1 is SNHLY, CDR2 FYNNEI. Trimming left V 6 bases short and J 0 bases short, with 13 bases between. Here the CDR3 reads CASRKAETSTDTQYF. As DNA, the CDR3 is TGTGCCAGCAGAAAGGCGGAAACTAGCACAGATACGCAGTATTTT.

The chain employs TRBV9 and TRBJ2-5; TRBD2 might be the D (5 bases). Germline loops: CDR1 SGDLS, CDR2 YYNGEE. The CDR3 runs 15 residues. V lost 0 bases, J lost 5 bases, and 14 bases lay in between. DNA of the CDR3: TGTGCCAGCAGCGTAGCCGGGGTGAAAGCGGAGACCCAGTACTTC. It encodes CASSVAGVKAETQYF.

This rearrangement joins TRBV7-9 to TRBJ1-6, with D possibly being TRBD1 (5 bases). V lost 5 bases to trimming and J lost 9 bases, with 17 bases between them. The length of the CDR3 is 15 residues. Germline V lookup: CDR1 SEHNR, CDR2 FQNEAQ (reference sequence). The CDR3 loop reads CASSHRGGEGSPLHF. CDR3 DNA sequence: TGTGCCAGCAGCCACCGGGGGGGGGAGGGTTCACCCCTCCACTTT.

V gene TRBV27 combines with J gene TRBJ2-3; D unresolved. Germline CDR1 MNHEY, CDR2 SMNVEV (reference sequence). Trimming left V 4 bases short and J 0 bases short, with 14 bases between. This CDR3 is 16 amino acids long. The CDR3 is CASSSLNFASTDTQYF. CDR3 nucleotides: TGTGCCAGCAGTTCGCTTAACTTTGCTAGCACAGATACGCAGTATTTT.

Only a few counts were recorded for this clone. V gene TRBV5-4 combines with J gene TRBJ1-4, with D unresolved. CDR3 length: 15 residues. Germline V lookup: CDR1 SGHNT, CDR2 YYREEE (reference sequence). V was shortened by 4 bases and J by 1 base, with 11 bases between the two germline ends. DNA for the CDR3: TGTGCCAGCAGCCCAGCCGGAGGAACTAATGAAAAACTGTTTTTT. Its translation is CASSPAGGTNEKLFF.

The CDR3 sequence: CASSLETGGEETQYF. The CDR3 DNA reads TGCGCCAGCAGCTTGGAGACGGGGGGAGAAGAGACCCAGTACTTC. The chain links TRBV5-1 to TRBJ2-5, with 7 bases identical to TRBD2. The CDR3 totals 15 residues. Germline loops: CDR1 SGHRS, CDR2 YFSETQ. Trimming removed 0 bases from V and 3 bases from J; junction bases left unmatched: 5.

The chain employs TRBV9 and TRBJ2-5, with D maybe TRBD2 (6 bases). Germline loops: CDR1 SGDLS, CDR2 YYNGEE. This CDR3 comprises 12 residues. Trimming left V 3 bases short and J 5 bases short, with 8 bases between. The CDR3 DNA sequence: TGTGCCAGCAGCGCGGAGGGGGAGACCCAGTACTTC. Translating it yields CASSAEGETQYF.

The chain joins TRBV2 to TRBJ2-3, with 12 bases lining up with TRBD2. The CDR3 is made up of 15 amino acids. Germline trimming cut 8 bases from V and 6 bases from J; bases unmatched to any gene: 9. CDR1 and CDR2 from the germline V gene are SNHLY and FYNNEI. CDR3 residues: CASRPGLAGSDTQYF. DNA for the CDR3: TGTGCCAGCCGCCCAGGACTAGCGGGATCGGATACGCAGTATTTT.

This sequence joins TRBV7-2 and TRBJ1-2; D possibly corresponds to TRBD1 (5 bases). The V end was cut by 1 base, the J end by 5 bases, with 20 bases between. CDR1 is SGHTA, CDR2 FQGNSA, per germline. CDR3 length equals 17 residues. This CDR3 is CASSLGGTGLGRYGYTF. In DNA form, the CDR3 reads TGTGCCAGCAGCTTAGGAGGGACCGGGCTCGGGCGTTATGGCTACACCTTC.

The CDR3 is CASSLRVAPSGSTDTQYF. CDR3 nucleotide sequence: TGTGCCAGCAGCTTAAGAGTGGCTCCTAGCGGAAGCACAGATACGCAGTATTTT. This chain joins TRBV7-2 and TRBJ2-3; 7 bases are a match to TRBD2. J was trimmed by 0 bases and V by 2 bases; bases with no gene match: 11. Germline V gene sequence: CDR1 SGHTA, CDR2 FQGNSA. The CDR3 consists of 18 residues. The full variable domain, rest sourced from reference TRBV7-2 and TRBJ2-3, is GAGVSQSPSNKVTEKGKDVELRCDPISGHTALYWYRQSLGQGLEFLIYFQGNSAPDKSGLPSDRFSAERTGGSVSTLTIQRTQQEDSAVYLCASSLRVAPSGSTDTQYFGPGTRLTVL.

The chain uses TRBV9 and TRBJ1-4; unclear D gene. Trimming shortened V by 4 bases and J by 2 bases, and 12 bases separated the two germline ends. Germline CDR1 and CDR2: SGDLS and YYNGEE. This CDR3 spans 15 amino acids. The CDR3 is CASSPRTGTNEKLFF. The CDR3 bases are TGTGCCAGCAGCCCCCGAACTGGGACTAATGAAAAACTGTTTTTT. Complete variable domain (other parts from reference TRBV9 and TRBJ1-4): DSGVTQTPKHLITATGQRVTLRCSPRSGDLSVYWYQQSLDQGLQFLIQYYNGEERAKGNILERFSAQQFPDLHSELNLSSLELGDSALYFCASSPRTGTNEKLFFGSGTQLSVL.

V usage is TRBV5-6 and J usage is TRBJ1-1, with unresolved D. V dropped 4 bases and J dropped 4 bases, with 20 bases sitting between them. CDR1 SGHDT and CDR2 YYEEEE come from the germline V gene. This CDR3 contains 16 residues. The CDR3 DNA reads TGTGCCAGCAGCCAAGTCACCGCGTGGGTGTTCACTGAAGCTTTCTTT. Translation: CASSQVTAWVFTEAFF.

The chain carries TRBV25-1 and TRBJ2-7; D is undetermined. The CDR3 sequence is 13 residues long. V lost 1 base and J lost 4, with 8 bases in between. Germline V gene lookup returns CDR1 MGHDK and CDR2 SYGVNS. The CDR3 reads CASSEFLGYEQYF. CDR3 in DNA: TGTGCCAGCAGTGAATTTCTTGGGTACGAGCAGTACTTC.

This chain connects TRBV2 to TRBJ2-5; 7 positions match TRBD1. This CDR3 is 12 amino acids long. CDR1 is SNHLY and CDR2 is FYNNEI in the germline V gene. Trimming removed 5 bases from V and 3 bases from J; junction bases left unmatched: 0. In nucleotides, the CDR3 is TGTGCCAGCAGTACAGGGGAAGAGACCCAGTACTTC. The encoded protein is CASSTGEETQYF. The full variable domain, in which reference TRBV2 and TRBJ2-5 provide the parts outside the CDR3, is EPEVTQTPSHQVTQMGQEVILRCVPISNHLYFYWYRQILGQKVEFLVSFYNNEISEKSEIFDDQFSVERPDGSNFTLKIRSTKLEDSAMYFCASSTGEETQYFGPGTRLLVL.